The 32 T cell receptor beta chains below come from one sample, sequenced in a study of blood T cell repertoires in COVID-19. Sequenced by immunoSEQ multiplex PCR; TCRdb stores in-frame clones only, minus some. There are a few hundred thousand clones in the sample; approximately 90% occur only once, and 0.95% to 1.3% lies in the top ten. Sequencing was done on a sample of PBMCs or T cells enriched from blood (not recorded which). The receptors stem from a man aged 25 to 45 who had recovered from COVID-19.

This clone was seen once. The genes are TRBV5-6 and TRBJ1-2; 7 nucleotides agree with TRBD1. The germline V gene has CDR1 SGHDT and CDR2 YYEEEE. J lost 7 bases, V lost 4 bases, and 10 bases had no gene match. The CDR3 sequence is 14 residues long. The chain's CDR3 is CASSHIDRAAGYTF. CDR3 bases: TGTGCCAGCAGCCACATCGACAGGGCCGCTGGCTACACCTTC.

The chain carries TRBV5-1 and TRBJ2-5, with TRBD2 matching over 9 bases. Trimming took 6 bases from V and 1 from J; bases not matched to a gene: 10. The V gene's germline CDR1 is SGHRS and CDR2 YFSETQ. The length of the CDR3 is 16 residues. The CDR3 sequence is CASNPGTSSPQETQYF. The CDR3 DNA is TGCGCCAGCAACCCCGGGACTAGCAGCCCCCAAGAGACCCAGTACTTC.

The chain recombines TRBV12-3 or TRBV12-4 with TRBJ1-6; 8 nucleotides agree with TRBD1. J was trimmed by 10 bases and V by 5 bases; bases with no gene match: 4. CDR3 length: 13 amino acids. The CDR3 region has the DNA TGTGCCAGCAGTAGACAGGGGAGGTCACCCCTCCACTTT. The encoded protein is CASSRQGRSPLHF.

This clone has ten or more counts. The chain is built from TRBV6-5 and TRBJ2-7; TRBD2 is a possible D gene (7 bases). Trimming shortened V by 6 bases and J by 6 bases, and 18 bases separated the two germline ends. The CDR3 is made up of 14 amino acids. Germline values: CDR1 MNHEY, CDR2 SVGAGI. The CDR3 loop is CASRGAGTTGEQYF. The CDR3 nucleotides are TGTGCCAGCAGGGGGGCAGGGACTACGGGCGAGCAGTACTTC.

In its sample, this clone was seen a few times. This chain connects TRBV4-2 to TRBJ2-1; maybe TRBD2 (6 bases). The V end was cut by 0 bases, the J end by 0 bases, with 9 bases between. Germline V gene data show CDR1 as LGHNA and CDR2 as YNFKEQ. The length of the CDR3 is 16 residues. The CDR3 nucleotides are TGTGCCAGCAGCCAAGATTGGGACTCCTCCTACAATGAGCAGTTCTTC. Encoded protein: CASSQDWDSSYNEQFF.

This clone was found once. The chain has TRBV5-4 and TRBJ1-2, with D perhaps TRBD1 (6 bases). The V and J ends lost 0 bases and 6 bases respectively, with 12 bases between them. Germline CDR1 is SGHNT and CDR2 is YYREEE (reference sequence). CDR3 size: 14 residues. The CDR3 DNA reads as TGTGCCAGCAGCTTGGGGCAGGGGTTGAATGGCTACACCTTC. Protein sequence: CASSLGQGLNGYTF.

This chain uses TRBV27 with TRBJ2-4; 9 bases align to TRBD1. The CDR3 is made up of 14 amino acids. Germline V gene sequence: CDR1 MNHEY, CDR2 SMNVEV (reference sequence). The V and J ends lost 8 bases and 9 bases, in that order; junction bases with no gene match: 11. The CDR3 DNA sequence: TGTGCCAGCGGCCGGGACAGGGCATTCGGCATTCAGTACTTC. This translates into CASGRDRAFGIQYF.

The chain links TRBV5-1 to TRBJ2-1; TRBD2 is a possible D gene (6 bases). The CDR3 has 17 residues. Germline loops: CDR1 SGHRS, CDR2 YFSETQ. Trimming removed 4 bases at V and 4 bases at J, with 21 bases between. The CDR3: CASSPVRDSVEYNEQFF. The CDR3 coding sequence is TGCGCCAGCAGCCCAGTACGGGACTCGGTTGAATACAATGAGCAGTTCTTC.

The chain employs TRBV7-2 and TRBJ2-1; D not certain. The length of the CDR3 is 13 residues. Germline V gene data show CDR1 as SGHTA and CDR2 as FQGNSA. The ends were cut back, 1 base at V and 10 bases at J, with 11 bases in the middle. The CDR3 region is CASSLVHLREQFF. In nucleotides, the CDR3 is TGTGCCAGCAGCTTAGTCCACCTCCGGGAGCAGTTCTTC.

The V and J genes are TRBV24-1 and TRBJ1-2, with TRBD1 matching over 7 bases. The CDR3 consists of 14 residues. CDR1 is KGHDR and CDR2 is SFDVKD in the germline V gene. With 4 bases clipped from V and 5 bases from J, the junction kept 6 bases outside the gene matches. The CDR3 spells CATSDPGGVYGYTF. The CDR3 DNA sequence: TGTGCCACCAGTGACCCAGGGGGAGTTTATGGCTACACCTTC.

V and J are TRBV19 and TRBJ1-1; D is perhaps TRBD1 (5 bases). The CDR3 sequence is 15 residues long. The V gene's germline CDR1 is LNHDA and CDR2 SQIVND (reference sequence). Trimming pared 3 bases from V and 6 bases from J, leaving 17 bases between. CDR3 bases: TGTGCCAGTAGTATTCGGGCCGATCGGGGGGCTGAAGCTTTCTTT. Encoded protein: CASSIRADRGAEAFF.

The J gene is TRBJ2-2, the V gene TRBV18, with TRBD2 matching 11 bases. J lost 4 bases, V lost 3 bases, and 4 bases had no gene match. Germline V gene data show CDR1 as KGHSH and CDR2 as LQKENI. The CDR3 totals 16 residues. The CDR3: CASSPLAGGATGELFF. Written as DNA, the CDR3 is TGTGCCAGCTCACCTCTAGCGGGAGGCGCCACCGGGGAGCTGTTTTTT.

The chain links TRBV6-1 to TRBJ1-6, with D unresolved. Looked up from germline, CDR1 is MNHNS and CDR2 is SASEGT. The CDR3 extends over 16 amino acids. The V end was cut by 0 bases, the J end by 5 bases, with 11 bases between. The CDR3 loop is CASSEAIRRNNSPLHF. The CDR3 DNA reads as TGTGCCAGCAGTGAAGCGATCAGGAGGAATAATTCACCCCTCCACTTT.

J is TRBJ2-7 and V is TRBV18, with D possibly TRBD2 on 7 matching bases. The CDR3 extends over 15 amino acids. CDR1 and CDR2 (germline): KGHSH, LQKENI. Trimming took off 2 bases at V and 3 bases at J, with 14 bases between the two ends. The CDR3 loop reads CASSPVVGGLYEQYF. CDR3 in DNA: TGTGCCAGCTCACCAGTCGTGGGGGGGCTCTACGAGCAGTACTTC.

V and J are TRBV27 and TRBJ1-1; 8 positions agree with TRBD1. V lost 3 bases and J lost 8; bases outside the gene matches: 5. The CDR3 extends over 13 amino acids. Germline CDR1 is MNHEY and CDR2 is SMNVEV (reference sequence). CDR3 in amino acids: CASSLAGGGEAFF. As DNA, the CDR3 is TGTGCCAGCAGTTTGGCAGGGGGCGGCGAAGCTTTCTTT.

This chain links TRBV4-1 with TRBJ2-3, with a possible D match to TRBD2 (6 bases). The CDR3 loop spans 16 amino acids. V shed 4 bases and J shed 6 bases, with 20 bases lying between them. The V gene's germline CDR1 is MGHRA and CDR2 YSYEKL. CDR3 loop: CASSPSGTLVWDTQYF. CDR3 sequence (DNA): TGCGCCAGCAGCCCGTCCGGGACTCTAGTGTGGGATACGCAGTATTTT.

The chain has TRBV11-2 and TRBJ2-1, with TRBD2 matching 8 bases. Germline lookup yields CDR1 SGHAT and CDR2 FQNNGV. The CDR3 contains 17 residues. V dropped 0 bases and J dropped 4; count of bases not matched to a gene: 8. The chain's CDR3 is CASSLDLGRAGYNEQFF. The CDR3 nucleotides read TGTGCCAGCAGCTTAGATCTCGGGAGGGCCGGTTACAATGAGCAGTTCTTC.

V usage is TRBV7-9 and J usage is TRBJ2-3; 10 positions match TRBD2. The ends lost 5 bases at V and 4 bases at J; junction bases unmatched: 6. Germline V CDR1 and CDR2: SEHNR, FQNEAQ (reference sequence). The CDR3 runs 15 residues. The CDR3, as DNA: TGTGCCAGCAGCACAATAGCGGGAGGCCCAGATACGCAGTATTTT. It yields the protein CASSTIAGGPDTQYF.

The chain has TRBV19 and TRBJ1-5; D unclear. V shed 5 bases and J shed 0 bases, with 11 bases lying between them. Germline V lookup: CDR1 LNHDA, CDR2 SQIVND (reference sequence). The CDR3 totals 15 residues. This chain's CDR3 is CASSLQPLSNQPQHF. The CDR3 DNA reads as TGTGCCAGTAGTTTACAGCCCCTTAGCAATCAGCCCCAGCATTTT.

The chain is built from TRBV24-1 and TRBJ2-1; 12 bases line up with TRBD2. V lost 6 bases to trimming and J lost 7 bases; unmatched junction nucleotides: 9. This CDR3 is 16 amino acids long. Germline V lookup: CDR1 KGHDR, CDR2 SFDVKD. The CDR3 loop is CATSSKPLAGGNEQFF. CDR3 DNA sequence: TGTGCCACCAGTTCTAAGCCACTAGCGGGAGGAAATGAGCAGTTCTTC.

V gene TRBV4-1 combines with J gene TRBJ1-1; 7 positions agree with TRBD1. Germline V CDR1 and CDR2: MGHRA, YSYEKL. The CDR3 has 14 amino acids. The trim removed 3 bases at V and 6 bases at J, leaving 7 bases unmatched. The CDR3 loop is CASSQQGVLAEAFF. The CDR3 nucleotides read TGCGCCAGCAGCCAGCAGGGGGTCCTGGCTGAAGCTTTCTTT.

J is TRBJ1-5 and V is TRBV28, with D possibly matching TRBD1 (6 bases). From germline, CDR1 is MDHEN and CDR2 SYDVKM. V dropped 5 bases and J dropped 2 bases, with 13 bases sitting between them. CDR3 length: 15 amino acids. The CDR3 DNA reads TGTGCCAGCAGTATTACAGGGCAGGGCAATCAGCCCCAGCATTTT. Its protein product is CASSITGQGNQPQHF.

The chain links TRBV9 to TRBJ2-1; 7 bases are a match to TRBD2. CDR3 length equals 15 residues. Germline V lookup: CDR1 SGDLS, CDR2 YYNGEE. V dropped 4 bases and J dropped 4; count of bases not matched to a gene: 8. The CDR3 is CASSSSGTGYNEQFF. CDR3 bases: TGTGCCAGCAGCTCAAGCGGGACGGGTTACAATGAGCAGTTCTTC.

This chain connects TRBV27 to TRBJ2-2; a possible D gene is TRBD1 (5 bases). V lost 6 bases and J lost 4, with 12 bases in between. Germline loops: CDR1 MNHEY, CDR2 SMNVEV (reference sequence). The CDR3 spans 14 residues. The CDR3 protein is CASSLRQPTGELFF. For the CDR3, the DNA is TGTGCCAGCAGCCTAAGACAGCCCACCGGGGAGCTGTTTTTT.

This sequence joins TRBV6-6 and TRBJ2-2; the match to TRBD2 covers 12 bases. The CDR3 extends over 16 amino acids. Germline values: CDR1 MNHNY, CDR2 SVGAGI (reference sequence). After removal of 5 bases from V and 4 bases from J, the junction contained 5 bases not matched to a gene. The CDR3 bases are TGTGCCAGCAGTACCCGACTAGCGGGAGTCACCGGGGAGCTGTTTTTT. This sequence encodes CASSTRLAGVTGELFF.

J is TRBJ1-5 and V is TRBV5-8; TRBD1 aligns across 7 bases. Germline CDR1 reads SGHTS; CDR2 reads YDEGEE. This CDR3 has 14 residues. The ends lost 4 bases at V and 3 bases at J; junction bases unmatched: 4. This CDR3 reads CASSRDSYNQPQHF. The CDR3 coding sequence is TGTGCCAGCAGCAGGGACAGTTACAATCAGCCCCAGCATTTT.

The chain carries TRBV24-1 and TRBJ1-5; possible D gene TRBD1, 5 bases. The V end was cut by 4 bases, the J end by 0 bases, with 18 bases between. Germline-derived CDR1 and CDR2 are KGHDR and SFDVKD. This CDR3 region has 18 residues. In DNA, the CDR3 is TGTGCCACCAGTGACAACCAGCGGGACCCTCTTAGCAATCAGCCCCAGCATTTT. Translated, it gives CATSDNQRDPLSNQPQHF.

The J gene is TRBJ1-1, the V gene TRBV27; the match to TRBD1 covers 7 bases. The V segment lost 5 bases and the J segment 0 bases; nucleotides outside the gene matches: 0. The CDR3 is made up of 13 amino acids. Looked up from germline, CDR1 is MNHEY and CDR2 is SMNVEV (reference sequence). CDR3 amino acids: CASSTGVNTEAFF. The DNA of the CDR3 is TGTGCCAGCAGTACAGGGGTGAACACTGAAGCTTTCTTT.

The V and J genes are TRBV5-5 and TRBJ1-2; 9 bases are shared with TRBD1. Germline V gene lookup returns CDR1 SGHKS and CDR2 YYEKEE (reference sequence). V shed 2 bases, J shed 7 bases, and the junction held 9 bases outside the gene matches. The CDR3 spans 15 residues. DNA of the CDR3: TGTGCCAGCAGCTTAAACACAGGGGGCTGGAGTGGCTACACCTTC. Residues: CASSLNTGGWSGYTF.

The V call is TRBV28, the J call TRBJ1-1; D is uncertain. The germline V gene encodes CDR1 MDHEN and CDR2 SYDVKM. V shed 5 bases and J shed 1 base, with 5 bases lying between them. The CDR3 extends over 12 amino acids. CDR3 nucleotides: TGTGCCAGCAGTGAGAAGAACACTGAAGCTTTCTTT. Its protein product is CASSEKNTEAFF.

The chain is built from TRBV10-3 and TRBJ1-2, with D perhaps TRBD1 (5 bases). The germline V gene has CDR1 ENHRY and CDR2 SYGVKD. There are 14 residues in the CDR3. V lost 0 bases and J 5 bases, leaving 10 bases between the germline ends. CDR3 sequence (DNA): TGTGCCATCAGTGAGTCGGGGCAGGATTATGGCTACACCTTC. Amino acid sequence: CAISESGQDYGYTF.

This sequence joins TRBV12-3 or TRBV12-4 and TRBJ2-1, with 7 positions matching TRBD2. The length of the CDR3 is 9 residues. V was clipped by 10 bases and J by 9 bases; unmatched bases: 0. The CDR3 reads CATGGEQFF. The CDR3 region has the DNA TGTGCCACGGGAGGTGAGCAGTTCTTC.